This TCR beta chain was recorded in a study of technical replicates of blood from a handful of donors. V gave up 4 bases and J gave up 11 bases, with 12 bases separating them. This CDR3 contains 11 residues. Germline values: CDR1 SGHRS, CDR2 YFSETQ. The table came from immunoSEQ multiplex PCR; TCRdb's copy has only in-frame clones and leaves some out. In the table there are 70,000 to 95,000 clones, about nine tenths of which are singletons. Sequencing was carried out using T cells isolated from PBMCs. This sequence was found in a human donor in good health. Some clones in this sample may be carry-over from other donors' samples. V gene TRBV5-1 combines with J gene TRBJ1-2; no definite D call. The DNA of the CDR3 is TGCGCCAGCAGCGCAGCCGACACTTACACCTTC. This gives the protein CASSAADTYTF.